The rows below give T cell receptor beta chains drawn from one sample of a study of control samples from healthy donors and cancer patients. Clones were read by immunoSEQ multiplex PCR, and TCRdb kept only the in-frame ones, dropping some. The repertoire holds about 120,000 clones, roughly nine tenths seen once, with approximately 7.8% in the top ten. Sequencing was done on a sample of blood. The source is a woman under 30 in good health. CDR3s include the opening cysteine and the closing phenylalanine or tryptophan. A D gene is named only where the DNA matches it firmly. Only some rows state a clone size, as once, few, many or a class for expanded clones.

V gene	clone size	D gene	J gene	CDR3 protein	CDR3 DNA
TRBV6-6	.	.	TRBJ1-6	CASSSPRVSLHF	TGTGCCAGCAGTTCCCCCCGGGTATCCCTCCACTTT
TRBV24-1	.	.	TRBJ2-7	CATSDPRSPRGLEQYF	TGTGCCACCAGTGATCCCCGGTCGCCTCGGGGGCTCGAGCAGTACTTC
TRBV28	.	TRBD2	TRBJ2-7	CASSLSGTRSWAQYF	TGTGCCAGCAGTTTATCCGGGACTAGGTCTTGGGCGCAGTACTTC
TRBV27	.	.	TRBJ2-5	CASNHRGPQESQYF	TGTGCCAGCAACCACCGAGGGCCGCAAGAATCCCAGTACTTC
TRBV2	.	TRBD1	TRBJ1-4	CASSVWQGGLNEKLFF	TGTGCCAGCAGTGTGTGGCAGGGGGGCCTTAATGAAAAACTGTTTTTT
TRBV14	.	.	TRBJ1-4	CASSQISTRNEKLFF	TGTGCCAGCAGCCAGATCAGCACCCGGAATGAAAAACTGTTTTTT
TRBV6-5	.	TRBD2	TRBJ2-1	CASSPTPIAGLGFF	TGTGCCAGCAGTCCCACCCCTATAGCGGGATTGGGGTTCTTC
TRBV4-3	.	TRBD2	TRBJ2-5	CASSQVGSRGGETQYF	TGCGCCAGCAGCCAGGTCGGGAGCCGCGGGGGAGAGACCCAGTACTTC
TRBV7-3	.	.	TRBJ2-3	CASSLMGSTDTQYF	TGTGCCAGCAGCTTAATGGGGAGCACAGATACGCAGTATTTT
TRBV6-5	.	TRBD1	TRBJ1-2	CASSWTGSNYGYTF	TGTGCCAGCAGTTGGACAGGTTCGAACTATGGCTACACCTTC
TRBV5-1	.	.	TRBJ2-2	CASSSGDSNTGELFF	TGCGCCAGCAGCTCTGGGGACTCGAACACCGGGGAGCTGTTTTTT
TRBV7-2	.	.	TRBJ2-2	CASSLVATAGELFF	TGTGCCAGCAGCTTAGTTGCGACAGCCGGGGAGCTGTTTTTT
TRBV29-1	.	.	TRBJ1-2	CSVDRVPYGYTF	TGCAGCGTTGACCGTGTTCCTTATGGCTACACCTTC
TRBV5-1	.	TRBD2	TRBJ2-3	CASSLVTSPTDTQYF	TGCGCCAGCAGCTTGGTGACTAGCCCCACAGATACGCAGTATTTT
TRBV5-5	.	.	TRBJ2-5	CASSLRRGLGETQYF	TGTGCCAGCAGCTTGCGGCGGGGTCTAGGTGAGACCCAGTACTTC
TRBV5-5	.	.	TRBJ2-3	CASSSRDQSTDTQYF	TGTGCCAGCAGCTCCAGGGACCAGTCCACAGATACGCAGTATTTT
TRBV29-1	.	TRBD1	TRBJ1-1	CSVQGDGAFF	TGCAGCGTGCAGGGGGACGGAGCTTTCTTT
TRBV30	few	.	TRBJ1-2	CAWIGGNYGYTF	TGTGCCTGGATCGGGGGAAACTATGGCTACACCTTC
TRBV30	once	.	TRBJ1-1	CAWSKLKSLSNMGKAFF	TGTGCCTGGAGCAAACTCAAAAGTCTGTCGAATATGGGGAAAGCTTTCTTT
TRBV7-3	once	.	TRBJ2-7	CASSLTYGVEISCEQYF	TGTGCCAGCAGCTTAACGTATGGCGTAGAAATTTCTTGCGAGCAGTACTTC
TRBV6-5	.	TRBD1	TRBJ2-3	CASLDRRTDTQYF	TGTGCCAGCTTGGACAGGCGCACAGATACGCAGTATTTT
TRBV19	.	.	TRBJ1-6	CASRRSGGGINSPLHF	TGTGCCAGCCGGAGGTCTGGAGGCGGAATTAATTCACCCCTCCACTTT
TRBV29-1	.	.	TRBJ2-3	CSAASSTDTQYF	TGCAGCGCAGCATCTAGCACAGATACGCAGTATTTT
TRBV6-5	.	TRBD2	TRBJ2-1	CASRGTSGTYNEQFF	TGTGCCAGCAGAGGGACTAGCGGCACCTACAATGAGCAGTTCTTC
TRBV7-2	.	.	TRBJ1-3	CASSSRVGGNTIYF	TGTGCCAGCAGCTCCAGGGTAGGAGGAAACACCATATATTTT
TRBV20-1	.	TRBD2	TRBJ2-3	CSASRGGGDSRTDTQYF	TGCAGTGCTAGTCGGGGGGGAGGTGACTCTCGCACAGATACGCAGTATTTT
TRBV19	.	TRBD1	TRBJ1-2	CASSAGQGRSGYTF	TGTGCCAGTAGTGCGGGACAGGGACGTTCTGGCTACACCTTC
TRBV11-3	.	TRBD1	TRBJ2-7	CASSSTGENGEQYF	TGTGCCAGCAGCTCTACAGGGGAAAATGGCGAGCAGTACTTC
TRBV5-1	.	TRBD1	TRBJ1-6	CASGTGDSPLHF	TGCGCCAGCGGGACAGGGGATTCACCCCTCCACTTT
TRBV5-6	.	.	TRBJ2-1	CASSFLDKRSYNEQFF	TGTGCCAGCAGCTTCCTCGACAAAAGGTCCTACAATGAGCAGTTCTTC
TRBV28	.	.	TRBJ2-3	CASSPPFVQGPDTQYF	TGTGCCAGCAGTCCCCCTTTTGTTCAGGGCCCAGATACGCAGTATTTT
TRBV5-1	.	.	TRBJ2-6	CASSLAGRGTNVLTF	TGCGCCAGCAGCTTGGCGGGTCGGGGGACCAACGTCCTGACTTTC
TRBV10-3	.	.	TRBJ1-1	CAISDHRFAMNTEAFF	TGTGCCATCAGTGATCACAGGTTTGCTATGAACACTGAAGCTTTCTTT
TRBV5-1	.	.	TRBJ1-5	CASSLDSSNQPQHF	TGCGCCAGCAGCTTGGATAGTTCCAATCAGCCCCAGCATTTT
TRBV4-2	.	.	TRBJ1-1	CASSQVTNTEAFF	TGTGCCAGCAGCCAAGTTACGAACACTGAAGCTTTCTTT
TRBV24-1	.	TRBD1	TRBJ2-1	CAIPIPPRDRGSNEQFF	TGTGCCATTCCTATACCCCCTCGGGACAGGGGCTCCAATGAGCAGTTCTTC
TRBV28	.	.	TRBJ2-2	CASGTGIRELFF	TGTGCCAGCGGAACAGGGATCCGGGAGCTGTTTTTT
TRBV21-1	.	.	TRBJ2-3	CASSKLRQETDTQYF	TGTGCCAGCAGCAAACTGAGACAGGAGACAGATACGCAGTATTTT
TRBV4-2	.	TRBD1	TRBJ1-2	CASSQEETGSNYGYTF	TGTGCCAGCAGCCAAGAAGAGACAGGGTCTAACTATGGCTACACCTTC
TRBV9	.	.	TRBJ1-2	CASSVARDSDGYTF	TGTGCCAGCAGCGTAGCACGCGACTCGGATGGCTACACCTTC
TRBV27	.	TRBD2	TRBJ2-1	CASSPSGGVYNEQFF	TGTGCCAGCAGTCCCAGCGGGGGCGTATACAATGAGCAGTTCTTC